The next 10 T cell receptor beta chains were all read from a single sample in a study of blood T cell repertoires in COVID-19. Assay: immunoSEQ multiplex PCR; the TCRdb copy retains only in-frame clones and omits some. This table holds under 150,000 clones, around 80% found once. Sequenced: peripheral blood. Receptor source: a human donor in a cohort sampled during active COVID-19.

The chain is built from TRBV2 and TRBJ2-5; TRBD2 agrees at 12 bases. The V segment lost 7 bases and the J segment 5 bases; nucleotides outside the gene matches: 5. The CDR3 extends over 14 amino acids. The germline CDR1 and CDR2 sequences are SNHLY and FYNNEI. CDR3 bases: TGTGCCAGCATACTAGCGGGGGGACACGAGACCCAGTACTTC. Its protein product is CASILAGGHETQYF.

V and J are TRBV28 and TRBJ2-7; tentative D call: TRBD2 (6 bases). The CDR3 runs to 15 residues. Trimming removed 2 bases from V and 0 bases from J, with 11 bases in between. Germline V CDR1 and CDR2: MDHEN, SYDVKM. CDR3 loop: CASSLGGASSYEQYF. CDR3 nucleotides: TGTGCCAGCAGTTTAGGCGGGGCCAGCTCCTACGAGCAGTACTTC. The full variable domain, its missing parts supplied by reference TRBV28 and TRBJ2-7, is DVKVTQSSRYLVKRTGEKVFLECVQDMDHENMFWYRQDPGLGLRLIYFSYDVKMKEKGDIPEGYSVSREKKERFSLILESASTNQTSMYLCASSLGGASSYEQYFGPGTRLTVT.

J is TRBJ1-4 and V is TRBV5-4; 7 bases map to TRBD1. This CDR3 is 17 amino acids long. Germline loops: CDR1 SGHNT, CDR2 YYREEE (reference sequence). V lost 0 bases to trimming and J lost 2 bases; unmatched junction nucleotides: 7. CDR3 sequence: CASSLGAGGGTNEKLFF. The CDR3 bases are TGTGCCAGCAGCTTGGGGGCAGGGGGTGGGACTAATGAAAAACTGTTTTTT.

This sequence joins TRBV19 and TRBJ1-6, with D perhaps matching TRBD1 (6 bases). There are 15 residues in the CDR3. The germline V gene encodes CDR1 LNHDA and CDR2 SQIVND (reference sequence). V was trimmed by 3 bases and J by 5 bases, leaving 11 bases between them. The CDR3: CASSIRGGDNSPLHF. The CDR3 DNA reads TGTGCCAGTAGTATCCGAGGGGGAGATAATTCACCCCTCCACTTT.

The J gene is TRBJ1-5, the V gene TRBV10-3, with D unresolved. From germline, CDR1 is ENHRY and CDR2 SYGVKD. The V and J ends lost 4 bases and 2 bases respectively, with 6 bases between them. The CDR3 is made up of 13 amino acids. This CDR3 is CAISGAGNQPQHF. The CDR3, as DNA: TGTGCCATCAGTGGGGCCGGCAATCAGCCCCAGCATTTT.

The rearrangement uses TRBV6-5 and TRBJ2-1, with D tentatively TRBD2 (6 bases). V lost 6 bases to trimming and J lost 6 bases, with 18 bases between them. Germline loops: CDR1 MNHEY, CDR2 SVGAGI. The length of the CDR3 is 15 residues. The chain's CDR3 is CASRLGGPRANEQFF. CDR3 nucleotide sequence: TGTGCCAGCAGACTGGGGGGTCCCCGTGCCAATGAGCAGTTCTTC.

As DNA, the CDR3 is TGTGCCAGCAGCTTGCGCCAGGGCGGAGAGACCCAGTACTTC. Amino acid sequence: CASSLRQGGETQYF. The genes are TRBV5-5 and TRBJ2-5, with D tentatively TRBD1 (5 bases). V lost 1 base and J 4 bases, leaving 11 bases between the germline ends. Germline V gene lookup returns CDR1 SGHKS and CDR2 YYEKEE (reference sequence). The CDR3 runs 14 residues.

The J gene is TRBJ1-4, the V gene TRBV15, with D tentatively TRBD1 (5 bases). The CDR3 contains 14 residues. The germline V and J ends were trimmed by 1 base and 8 bases, with 11 bases remaining between them. Germline lookup yields CDR1 LNHNV and CDR2 YYDKDF (reference sequence). In DNA, the CDR3 is TGTGCCACCAGCAGAGGTAGGGGCGGCGAAAAACTGTTTTTT. Amino acids: CATSRGRGGEKLFF.

CDR3 region: CATSRGGAQQGKLFF. The CDR3 DNA reads TGTGCCACCAGCAGGGGGGGGGCCCAACAAGGGAAACTGTTTTTT. The V call is TRBV15, the J call TRBJ1-4, with a tentative D call TRBD1 (6 bases). The CDR3 has 15 amino acids. The germline CDR1 and CDR2 sequences are LNHNV and YYDKDF (reference sequence). The V and J ends lost 3 bases and 11 bases respectively, with 19 bases between them.

The rearrangement links TRBV28 to TRBJ2-7, with D possibly being TRBD2 (5 bases). Trimming removed 2 bases from V and 7 bases from J, with 6 bases in between. CDR3 size: 11 residues. CDR1 and CDR2 (germline): MDHEN, SYDVKM. The DNA for the CDR3 is TGTGCCAGCAGTTTAGAGCGGGAGCAGTACTTC. Translation: CASSLEREQYF.